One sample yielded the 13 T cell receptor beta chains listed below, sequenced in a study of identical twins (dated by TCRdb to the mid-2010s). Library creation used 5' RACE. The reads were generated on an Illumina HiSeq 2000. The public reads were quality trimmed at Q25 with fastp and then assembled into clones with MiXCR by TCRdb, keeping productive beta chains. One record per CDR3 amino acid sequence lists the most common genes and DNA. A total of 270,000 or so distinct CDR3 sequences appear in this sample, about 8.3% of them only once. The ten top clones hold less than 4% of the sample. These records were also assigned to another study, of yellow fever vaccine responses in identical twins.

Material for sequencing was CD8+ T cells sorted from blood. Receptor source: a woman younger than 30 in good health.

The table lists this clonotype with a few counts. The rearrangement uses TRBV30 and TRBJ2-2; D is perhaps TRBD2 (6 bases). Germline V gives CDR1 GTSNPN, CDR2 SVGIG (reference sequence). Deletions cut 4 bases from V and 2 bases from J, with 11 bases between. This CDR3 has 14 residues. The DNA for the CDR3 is TGTGCCTGGAATCGGGGAGGCAACACCGGGGAGCTGTTTTTT. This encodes CAWNRGGNTGELFF.

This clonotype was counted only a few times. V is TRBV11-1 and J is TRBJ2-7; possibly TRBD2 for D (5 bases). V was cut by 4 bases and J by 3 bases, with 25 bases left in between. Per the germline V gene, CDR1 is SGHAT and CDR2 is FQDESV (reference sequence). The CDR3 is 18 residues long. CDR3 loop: CASSYTPGSTIKHYEQYF. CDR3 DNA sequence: TGTGCCAGCAGCTATACTCCGGGGTCCACCATTAAGCACTACGAGCAGTACTTC.

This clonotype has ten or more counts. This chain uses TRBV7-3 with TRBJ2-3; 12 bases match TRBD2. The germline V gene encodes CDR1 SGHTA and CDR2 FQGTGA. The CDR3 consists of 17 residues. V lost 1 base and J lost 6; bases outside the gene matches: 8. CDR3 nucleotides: TGTGCCAGCAGCTTAATCCCTAGCGGGGGGGCCTGGGATACGCAGTATTTT. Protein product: CASSLIPSGGAWDTQYF.

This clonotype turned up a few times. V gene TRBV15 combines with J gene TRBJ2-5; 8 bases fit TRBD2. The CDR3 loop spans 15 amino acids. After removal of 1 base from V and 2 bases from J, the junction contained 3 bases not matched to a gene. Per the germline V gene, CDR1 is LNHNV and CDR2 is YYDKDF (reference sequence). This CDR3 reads CATSRALAVQETQYF. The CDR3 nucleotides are TGTGCCACCAGCAGAGCACTAGCGGTGCAAGAGACCCAGTACTTC.

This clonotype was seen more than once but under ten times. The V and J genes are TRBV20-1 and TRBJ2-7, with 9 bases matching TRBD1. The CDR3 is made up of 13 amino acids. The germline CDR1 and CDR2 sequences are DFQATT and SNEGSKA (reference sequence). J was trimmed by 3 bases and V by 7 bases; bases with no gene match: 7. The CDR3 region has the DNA TGCAGTGGTCCGGGACAGGGACTCTACGAGCAGTACTTC. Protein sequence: CSGPGQGLYEQYF.

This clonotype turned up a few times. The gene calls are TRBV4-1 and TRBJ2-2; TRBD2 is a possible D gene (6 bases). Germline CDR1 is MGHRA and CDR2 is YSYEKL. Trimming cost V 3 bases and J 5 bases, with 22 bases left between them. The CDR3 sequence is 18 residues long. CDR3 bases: TGCGCCAGCAGCCAGAGTGGGCATAGCGGACATGGGACCGGGGAGCTGTTTTTT. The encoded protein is CASSQSGHSGHGTGELFF.

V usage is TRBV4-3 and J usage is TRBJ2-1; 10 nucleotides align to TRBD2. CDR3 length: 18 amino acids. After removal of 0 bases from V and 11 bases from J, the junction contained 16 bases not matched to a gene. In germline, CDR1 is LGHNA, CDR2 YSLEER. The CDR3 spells CASSQDLGSTSGAPQQFF. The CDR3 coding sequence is TGCGCCAGCAGCCAAGATCTGGGAAGTACTAGCGGGGCGCCCCAGCAGTTCTTC.

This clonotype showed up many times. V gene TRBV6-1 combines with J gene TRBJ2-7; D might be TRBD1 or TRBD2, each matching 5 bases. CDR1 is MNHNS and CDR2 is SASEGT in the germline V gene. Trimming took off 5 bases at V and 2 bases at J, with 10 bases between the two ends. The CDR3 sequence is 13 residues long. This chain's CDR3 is CASSRRDPYEQYF. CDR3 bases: TGTGCCAGCAGTCGCCGGGACCCCTACGAGCAGTACTTC.

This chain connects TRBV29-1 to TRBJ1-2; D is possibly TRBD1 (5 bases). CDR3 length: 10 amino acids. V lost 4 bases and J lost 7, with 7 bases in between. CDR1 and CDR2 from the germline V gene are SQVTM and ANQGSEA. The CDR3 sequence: CSVGGVGYTF. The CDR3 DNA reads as TGCAGCGTTGGGGGGGTTGGCTACACCTTC.

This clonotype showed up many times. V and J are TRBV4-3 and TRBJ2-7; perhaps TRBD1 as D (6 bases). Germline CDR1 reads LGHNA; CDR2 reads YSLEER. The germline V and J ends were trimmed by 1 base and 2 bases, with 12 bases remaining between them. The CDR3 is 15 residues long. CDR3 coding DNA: TGCGCCAGCAGCCAAGTCCGGACAGCTGCCTACGAGCAGTACTTC. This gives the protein CASSQVRTAAYEQYF.

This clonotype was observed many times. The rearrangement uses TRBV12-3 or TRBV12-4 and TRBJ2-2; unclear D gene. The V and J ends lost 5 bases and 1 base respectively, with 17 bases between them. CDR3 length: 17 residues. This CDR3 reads CASSPAFVGRNTGELFF. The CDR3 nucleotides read TGTGCCAGCAGTCCGGCATTCGTAGGACGGAACACCGGGGAGCTGTTTTTT.

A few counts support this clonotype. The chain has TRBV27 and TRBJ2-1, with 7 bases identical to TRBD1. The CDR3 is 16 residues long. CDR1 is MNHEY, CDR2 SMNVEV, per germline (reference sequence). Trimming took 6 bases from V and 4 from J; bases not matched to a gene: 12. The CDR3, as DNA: TGTGCCAGCAGGGCCCTGGGACAGTTCAGTTACAATGAGCAGTTCTTC. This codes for CASRALGQFSYNEQFF.

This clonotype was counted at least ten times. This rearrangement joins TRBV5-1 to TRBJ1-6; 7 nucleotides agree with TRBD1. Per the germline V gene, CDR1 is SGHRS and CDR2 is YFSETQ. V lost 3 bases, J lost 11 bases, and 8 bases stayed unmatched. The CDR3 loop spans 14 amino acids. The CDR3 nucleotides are TGCGCCAGCAGCTATTACAGGGGTATCCCACCCCTCCACTTT. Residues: CASSYYRGIPPLHF.